Presented here are 32 T cell receptor beta chains from one specimen sequenced in a study of technical replicates of blood from a handful of donors. Assay: immunoSEQ multiplex PCR; the TCRdb copy retains only in-frame clones and omits some. This repertoire shows 15,000 or so clones, 70% to 90% found once; its top ten account for under 14%. The specimen was PBMCs. The source of these receptors is a human donor in good health.

The genes are TRBV7-3 and TRBJ2-5, with 9 bases that match TRBD1. Germline values: CDR1 SGHTA, CDR2 FQGTGA. The CDR3 has 14 amino acids. The V segment lost 3 bases and the J segment 5 bases; nucleotides outside the gene matches: 4. As DNA, the CDR3 is TGTGCCAGCAGCTTCACAGGGGGCAGGGAGACCCAGTACTTC. Protein: CASSFTGGRETQYF.

The J gene is TRBJ2-4, the V gene TRBV28, with D tentatively TRBD2 (6 bases). CDR1 MDHEN and CDR2 SYDVKM come from the germline V gene. V was trimmed by 6 bases and J by 7 bases, leaving 13 bases between them. The CDR3 has 13 residues. Written as DNA, the CDR3 is TGTGCCAGCAGCGGGACTGGAGGGAACATTCAGTACTTC. Residues: CASSGTGGNIQYF.

This chain joins TRBV12-1 and TRBJ2-7; the D call in the table, TRBD2, was not verified against the DNA. TRBV12-1 is a pseudogene. CDR3 size: 18 residues. In DNA, the CDR3 is TGTGCCAGCAGCTTTGTGAAGCGGGTTCCGCCGGACTCCTACGAGCAGTACTTC. Protein: CASSFVKRVPPDSYEQYF.

The chain combines TRBV21-1 with TRBJ2-5; the table's D call, TRBD2, was not checked against the DNA. TRBV21-1 is tagged as a pseudogene. CDR3 length: 11 residues. The CDR3 DNA reads as TGTGCCAGCAGCAACGAAGAGACCCAGTACTTC. Amino acids: CASSNEETQYF.

The V gene is TRBV2, the J gene TRBJ2-1, with 13 positions matching TRBD2. Germline trimming cut 1 base from V and 12 bases from J; bases unmatched to any gene: 9. The CDR3 covers 16 residues. Germline CDR1 is SNHLY and CDR2 is FYNNEI. The CDR3 bases are TGTGCCAGCAGTGAAGAAGCACTAGCGGGAGGGCTTATGCAGTTCTTC. Protein sequence: CASSEEALAGGLMQFF.

This chain connects TRBV11-3 to TRBJ2-2; the D gene is possibly TRBD2 (5 bases). Trimming pared 5 bases from V and 7 bases from J, leaving 11 bases between. Germline V lookup: CDR1 SGHNT, CDR2 YENEEA. The CDR3 loop spans 13 amino acids. The CDR3 nucleotides are TGTGCCAGCAGCCCGGTCGGGGACGGGGAGCTGTTTTTT. It translates to CASSPVGDGELFF. The full variable domain, its missing parts supplied by reference TRBV11-3 and TRBJ2-2, is EAGVVQSPRYKIIEKKQPVAFWCNPISGHNTLYWYLQNLGQGPELLIRYENEEAVDDSQLPKDRFSAERLKGVDSTLKIQPAELGDSAVYLCASSPVGDGELFFGEGSRLTVL.

This clone came up a few times. This chain uses TRBV5-1 with TRBJ2-7, with 9 bases aligning to TRBD2. CDR3 length: 13 residues. V dropped 7 bases and J dropped 5; count of bases not matched to a gene: 7. The germline V gene has CDR1 SGHRS and CDR2 YFSETQ. The CDR3 coding sequence is TGCGCCAGCTCCACTAGCGGGCTCAACGAGCAGTACTTC. Its translation is CASSTSGLNEQYF.

The V and J genes are TRBV5-4 and TRBJ2-1; 7 bases match TRBD1. J lost 0 bases, V lost 4 bases, and 10 bases had no gene match. The germline gives CDR1 SGHNT, CDR2 YYREEE (reference sequence). CDR3 size: 17 residues. CDR3 protein: CASSIYTGVDSYNEQFF. CDR3 sequence (DNA): TGTGCCAGCAGCATATACACAGGGGTAGACTCCTACAATGAGCAGTTCTTC.

The chain carries TRBV7-6 and TRBJ2-7; perhaps TRBD1 as D (5 bases). The CDR3 consists of 16 residues. The V gene lost 3 bases and the J gene lost 1 base, with 16 bases spanning the gap. Looked up from germline, CDR1 is SGHVS and CDR2 is FNYEAQ. This CDR3 is CASSLGQGTSSYEQYF. The CDR3 nucleotides read TGTGCCAGCAGCTTGGGGCAGGGTACGAGTTCCTACGAGCAGTACTTC.

This chain joins TRBV9 and TRBJ2-2, with D possibly TRBD2 on 7 matching bases. This CDR3 is built from 19 residues. Looked up from germline, CDR1 is SGDLS and CDR2 is YYNGEE. V lost 0 bases and J 6 bases, leaving 24 bases between the germline ends. For the CDR3, the DNA is TGTGCCAGCAGCGTAGGGGGGGGCGGCATTCCGACCGACGCCGGGGAGCTGTTTTTT. Its translation is CASSVGGGGIPTDAGELFF.

The V gene is TRBV5-1, the J gene TRBJ2-3, with 7 bases identical to TRBD2. V was clipped by 0 bases and J by 5 bases; unmatched bases: 9. The length of the CDR3 is 16 residues. CDR1 SGHRS and CDR2 YFSETQ come from the germline V gene. The CDR3 protein is CASSLVAGAAGDTQYF. DNA of the CDR3: TGCGCCAGCAGCTTGGTGGCGGGAGCGGCGGGAGATACGCAGTATTTT.

CDR3 sequence (DNA): TGTGCCAGCAGCAAGGCAGGGTACGAGCAGTACTTC. Translating gives CASSKAGYEQYF. The chain couples TRBV28 to TRBJ2-7; tentative D call: TRBD1 (5 bases). V was clipped by 6 bases and J by 4 bases, with 10 bases between them. The CDR3 loop spans 12 amino acids. Germline CDR1 is MDHEN and CDR2 is SYDVKM. Full variable domain (remainder filled in from reference TRBV28 and TRBJ2-7): DVKVTQSSRYLVKRTGEKVFLECVQDMDHENMFWYRQDPGLGLRLIYFSYDVKMKEKGDIPEGYSVSREKKERFSLILESASTNQTSMYLCASSKAGYEQYFGPGTRLTVT.

This rearrangement joins TRBV19 to TRBJ1-5; D gene unclear. V gave up 8 bases and J gave up 2 bases, with 22 bases separating them. The CDR3 sequence is 17 residues long. Germline CDR1 reads LNHDA; CDR2 reads SQIVND (reference sequence). The CDR3 sequence is CASSPLAVKDGNQPQHF. In nucleotides, the CDR3 is TGTGCCAGTTCGCCATTGGCGGTGAAGGATGGCAATCAGCCCCAGCATTTT.

This chain joins TRBV6-5 and TRBJ2-7; D is unresolved. The germline V gene encodes CDR1 MNHEY and CDR2 SVGAGI. This CDR3 has 13 residues. Trimming cost V 0 bases and J 4 bases, with 7 bases left between them. Written as DNA, the CDR3 is TGTGCCAGCAGTTACTCTTCCATTTACGAGCAGTACTTC. Protein sequence: CASSYSSIYEQYF.

J is TRBJ2-1 and V is TRBV6-5; D ambiguous. V gave up 2 bases and J gave up 6 bases, with 5 bases separating them. The germline V gene has CDR1 MNHEY and CDR2 SVGAGI. The CDR3 runs 12 residues. CDR3 region: CASSYPSNEQFF. The CDR3 DNA is TGTGCCAGCAGTTACCCCAGCAATGAGCAGTTCTTC.

The chain couples TRBV19 to TRBJ2-1; possibly TRBD2 for D (6 bases). V gave up 3 bases and J gave up 4 bases, with 10 bases separating them. Germline values: CDR1 LNHDA, CDR2 SQIVND (reference sequence). The CDR3 runs 14 residues. DNA for the CDR3: TGTGCCAGTAGTATTACGGGAGAGTACAATGAGCAGTTCTTC. Translated, it gives CASSITGEYNEQFF.

The chain joins TRBV7-6 to TRBJ2-1; 15 bases match TRBD2. In germline, CDR1 is SGHVS, CDR2 FNYEAQ. After removal of 4 bases from V and 9 bases from J, the junction contained 1 base not matched to a gene. This CDR3 is 14 amino acids long. Here the CDR3 DNA reads TGTGCCAGCAGCTCGGGACTAGCGGGGGGTGAGCAGTTCTTC. Protein: CASSSGLAGGEQFF.

This chain joins TRBV29-1 and TRBJ2-1; no reliable D call. Trimming pared 0 bases from V and 1 base from J, leaving 10 bases between. The CDR3 loop spans 15 amino acids. Germline V gives CDR1 SQVTM, CDR2 ANQGSEA. The CDR3 here is CSVEDRLESYNEQFF. CDR3 sequence (DNA): TGCAGCGTTGAAGATCGCCTAGAATCCTACAATGAGCAGTTCTTC.

V usage is TRBV30 and J usage is TRBJ2-5, with a possible D match to TRBD2 (5 bases). Deletions cut 0 bases from V and 1 base from J, with 9 bases between. CDR1 GTSNPN and CDR2 SVGIG come from the germline V gene (reference sequence). CDR3 size: 14 residues. This CDR3 is CAWSVLVSQETQYF. The DNA for the CDR3 is TGTGCCTGGAGTGTACTAGTGAGCCAAGAGACCCAGTACTTC.

The chain joins TRBV7-2 to TRBJ2-7; D perhaps matches TRBD2 (6 bases). V was pared by 5 bases and J by 6 bases, with 17 bases between. The CDR3 totals 14 residues. The V gene's germline CDR1 is SGHTA and CDR2 FQGNSA. DNA of the CDR3: TGTGCCAGCAGCCCCGGGGGAAATTTAGGCGAGCAGTACTTC. Protein sequence: CASSPGGNLGEQYF.

V gene TRBV5-1 combines with J gene TRBJ2-2; TRBD1 aligns across 7 bases. The CDR3 is made up of 15 amino acids. J lost 5 bases, V lost 4 bases, and 8 bases had no gene match. The V gene's germline CDR1 is SGHRS and CDR2 YFSETQ. The DNA of the CDR3 is TGCGCCAGCAGCGACAGGACAGGAGGTACCGGGGAGCTGTTTTTT. Its protein product is CASSDRTGGTGELFF. Full variable domain (remainder filled in from reference TRBV5-1 and TRBJ2-2): KAGVTQTPRYLIKTRGQQVTLSCSPISGHRSVSWYQQTPGQGLQFLFEYFSETQRNKGNFPGRFSGRQFSNSRSEMNVSTLELGDSALYLCASSDRTGGTGELFFGEGSRLTVL.

The chain joins TRBV7-8 to TRBJ2-1; 7 bases line up with TRBD2. The germline V gene has CDR1 SGHVS and CDR2 FQNEAQ. V lost 5 bases and J lost 2; bases outside the gene matches: 6. The CDR3 totals 15 residues. The CDR3 spells CASSPLAPPYNEQFF. The CDR3 region has the DNA TGTGCCAGCAGCCCACTAGCGCCTCCCTACAATGAGCAGTTCTTC.

V gene TRBV13 combines with J gene TRBJ2-3, with TRBD2 identical over 10 bases. Germline assignment: CDR1 PRHDT and CDR2 FYEKMQ (reference sequence). Losses at the gene ends were 5 bases for V and 1 base for J; bases not matched to a gene: 12. This CDR3 region has 18 residues. Written as DNA, the CDR3 is TGTGCCAGCAGCGGAGGGACTAGCGCCTCGAGGGGCACAGATACGCAGTATTTT. Its translation is CASSGGTSASRGTDTQYF.

The rearrangement uses TRBV27 and TRBJ2-7, with 7 bases identical to TRBD1. Germline-derived CDR1 and CDR2 are MNHEY and SMNVEV (reference sequence). V gave up 5 bases and J gave up 2 bases; unmatched junction bases: 6. CDR3 length equals 14 residues. CDR3 DNA sequence: TGTGCCAGCAGTCCAAACAGGGGTACCTACGAGCAGTACTTC. Translation: CASSPNRGTYEQYF.

This clone appeared a few times. One end of the junction fails to match germline, which may point to a read error. This CDR3 reads CASSDEFYAF. CDR3 nucleotide sequence: TGTGCCAGCAGTGACGAGTTCTATGCATTT. This chain uses TRBV2 with TRBJ1-4; unclear D gene. CDR3 length equals 10 residues. The germline V gene has CDR1 SNHLY and CDR2 FYNNEI.

The rearrangement links TRBV5-1 to TRBJ2-4; TRBD1 matches at 9 bases. CDR1 and CDR2 from the germline V gene are SGHRS and YFSETQ. The CDR3 spans 17 residues. Losses at the gene ends were 1 base for V and 0 bases for J; bases not matched to a gene: 5. DNA for the CDR3: TGCGCCAGCAGCTTGATAACAGGGGGCTCAGCCAAAAACATTCAGTACTTC. Protein sequence: CASSLITGGSAKNIQYF.

The chain has TRBV27 and TRBJ2-2; D gene ambiguous. CDR3 length equals 17 residues. Deletions cut 3 bases from V and 4 bases from J, with 18 bases between. In germline, CDR1 is MNHEY, CDR2 SMNVEV (reference sequence). The DNA of the CDR3 is TGTGCCAGCAGTTTGGAGACTCCTTGGTCGGGCACCGGGGAGCTGTTTTTT. It is translated as CASSLETPWSGTGELFF.

This chain links TRBV2 with TRBJ2-3, with D possibly matching TRBD1 (5 bases). Germline V gene data show CDR1 as SNHLY and CDR2 as FYNNEI. This CDR3 contains 13 residues. V was shortened by 6 bases and J by 2 bases, with 9 bases between the two germline ends. The CDR3 bases are TGTGCCAGCAGCAGACAGACCACAGATACGCAGTATTTT. It is translated as CASSRQTTDTQYF. The full variable domain, rest sourced from reference TRBV2 and TRBJ2-3, is EPEVTQTPSHQVTQMGQEVILRCVPISNHLYFYWYRQILGQKVEFLVSFYNNEISEKSEIFDDQFSVERPDGSNFTLKIRSTKLEDSAMYFCASSRQTTDTQYFGPGTRLTVL.

V is TRBV7-9 and J is TRBJ2-3, with 7 bases that match TRBD2. The V and J ends lost 3 bases and 0 bases, in that order; junction bases with no gene match: 6. The CDR3 is 16 amino acids. CDR1 is SEHNR, CDR2 FQNEAQ, per germline (reference sequence). Here the CDR3 reads CASSFPSGSSTDTQYF. The DNA for the CDR3 is TGTGCCAGCAGCTTCCCTAGCGGCTCTAGCACAGATACGCAGTATTTT.

This clone was recorded once. The V and J genes are TRBV19 and TRBJ1-2; 9 positions match TRBD1. The CDR3 contains 15 residues. From germline, CDR1 is LNHDA and CDR2 SQIVND (reference sequence). Trimming at V came to 9 bases and at J to 8 bases, leaving 16 bases not matched to a gene. Here the CDR3 reads CASTRPGQGTLGYTF. CDR3 DNA sequence: TGTGCCAGCACTCGTCCGGGACAGGGAACGTTAGGCTACACCTTC.

This chain's CDR3 is CASSPFEVGSHDEQYF. CDR3 bases: TGTGCCAGCTCACCATTTGAGGTAGGGAGTCACGACGAGCAGTACTTC. V and J are TRBV18 and TRBJ2-7, with D possibly matching TRBD2 (5 bases). CDR3 length: 16 amino acids. V lost 2 bases, J lost 5 bases, and 19 bases lay in between. In germline, CDR1 is KGHSH, CDR2 LQKENI.

The chain uses TRBV7-6 and TRBJ2-1; the D is unclear. With 5 bases removed from V and 8 bases from J, the gap between germline ends came to 16 bases. Germline assignment: CDR1 SGHVS and CDR2 FNYEAQ. There are 14 residues in the CDR3. The CDR3 coding sequence is TGTGCCAGCAGCCCGCGGCCAGAGACCCATGAGCAGTTCTTC. Amino acids: CASSPRPETHEQFF. The whole variable domain, remainder taken from reference TRBV7-6 and TRBJ2-1, is GAGVSQSPRYKVTKRGQDVALRCDPISGHVSLYWYRQALGQGPEFLTYFNYEAQQDKSGLPNDRFSAERPEGSISTLTIQRTEQRDSAMYRCASSPRPETHEQFFGPGTRLTVL.